This is a list of T cell receptor beta chains from one sample in a study of Tregs in tolerant kidney transplant recipients. Libraries were prepared by immunoSEQ multiplex PCR; TCRdb keeps only in-frame clonotypes and omits some of them. The data contain about 46,000 clones, less than 95% of them singletons. The sequenced material came from Tregs from blood. The receptors were gathered from a human donor in good health. CDR3s include the opening cysteine and the closing phenylalanine or tryptophan. Fields, in order: J gene, clone size, CDR3 length, D gene, V gene, CDR3 protein, CDR3 DNA. D genes are given only for firm matches. Expanded clones get a size class; other rows say once, few or many, or leave the size out.

j_call: TRBJ2-3; clone_size: once; cdr3_length: 12; d_call: .; v_call: TRBV4-1; cdr3_aa: CASSRKADTQYF; cdr3_nt: TGCGCCAGCAGCCGGAAGGCAGATACGCAGTATTTT
j_call: TRBJ2-5; clone_size: .; cdr3_length: 15; d_call: .; v_call: TRBV5-4; cdr3_aa: CASSLGDWAIETQYF; cdr3_nt: TGTGCCAGCAGCTTGGGGGACTGGGCAATCGAGACCCAGTACTTC
j_call: TRBJ1-1; clone_size: .; cdr3_length: 16; d_call: .; v_call: TRBV6-5; cdr3_aa: CASSYSFVAKGTEAFF; cdr3_nt: TGTGCCAGCAGTTACTCGTTTGTGGCCAAGGGAACTGAAGCTTTCTTT
j_call: TRBJ2-5; clone_size: .; cdr3_length: 14; d_call: .; v_call: TRBV7-8; cdr3_aa: CASSLAIRQETQYF; cdr3_nt: TGTGCCAGCAGCTTAGCTATCAGACAAGAGACCCAGTACTTC
j_call: TRBJ2-7; clone_size: .; cdr3_length: 12; d_call: .; v_call: TRBV5-1; cdr3_aa: CASSIDPYEQYF; cdr3_nt: TGCGCCAGCAGCATCGACCCCTACGAGCAGTACTTC
j_call: TRBJ2-7; clone_size: .; cdr3_length: 15; d_call: TRBD2; v_call: TRBV7-9; cdr3_aa: CASSLVGGILYEQYF; cdr3_nt: TGTGCCAGCAGCTTGGTGGGGGGGATCCTCTACGAGCAGTACTTC
j_call: TRBJ2-3; clone_size: .; cdr3_length: 14; d_call: .; v_call: TRBV15; cdr3_aa: CATSRGIFTDTQYF; cdr3_nt: TGTGCCACCAGCAGGGGGATTTTCACAGATACGCAGTATTTT
j_call: TRBJ2-2; clone_size: few; cdr3_length: 14; d_call: .; v_call: TRBV27; cdr3_aa: CASTGGSNTGELFF; cdr3_nt: TGTGCCAGCACCGGCGGATCGAACACCGGGGAGCTGTTTTTT
j_call: TRBJ2-7; clone_size: .; cdr3_length: 17; d_call: TRBD1; v_call: TRBV10-3; cdr3_aa: CAISGSRTGGPRYEQYF; cdr3_nt: TGTGCCATCAGTGGGAGTCGGACAGGGGGACCCCGATACGAGCAGTACTTC
j_call: TRBJ1-4; clone_size: .; cdr3_length: 12; d_call: .; v_call: TRBV18; cdr3_aa: CASSPGNEKLFF; cdr3_nt: TGTGCCAGCTCACCGGGTAATGAAAAACTGTTTTTT
j_call: TRBJ1-2; clone_size: .; cdr3_length: 12; d_call: .; v_call: TRBV6-5; cdr3_aa: CASSFGQGSYTF; cdr3_nt: TGTGCCAGCAGTTTCGGCCAGGGAAGCTACACCTTC
j_call: TRBJ1-1; clone_size: once; cdr3_length: 10; d_call: .; v_call: TRBV20-1; cdr3_aa: CSAVRFEAFF; cdr3_nt: TGCAGTGCCGTTCGCTTTGAAGCTTTCTTT
j_call: TRBJ2-7; clone_size: once; cdr3_length: 16; d_call: TRBD2; v_call: TRBV5-6; cdr3_aa: CASSLYLTSGRNEQYF; cdr3_nt: TGTGCCAGCAGCTTGTACCTGACTAGCGGGAGGAACGAGCAGTACTTC
j_call: TRBJ2-3; clone_size: .; cdr3_length: 16; d_call: .; v_call: TRBV7-9; cdr3_aa: CASSRRGLEDTDTQYF; cdr3_nt: TGTGCCAGCAGCCGCAGGGGACTGGAAGACACAGATACGCAGTATTTT
j_call: TRBJ2-5; clone_size: .; cdr3_length: 16; d_call: .; v_call: TRBV5-1; cdr3_aa: CASSSLTDGGGETQYF; cdr3_nt: TGCGCCAGCAGCTCCCTGACTGACGGGGGAGGAGAGACCCAGTACTTC
j_call: TRBJ1-2; clone_size: .; cdr3_length: 19; d_call: .; v_call: TRBV5-1; cdr3_aa: CASSLDPTVAGGTNYGYTF; cdr3_nt: TGCGCCAGCAGCCTCGACCCAACAGTGGCCGGAGGAACTAACTATGGCTACACCTTC
j_call: TRBJ1-1; clone_size: .; cdr3_length: 15; d_call: .; v_call: TRBV18; cdr3_aa: CASSPLDRTNTEAFF; cdr3_nt: TGTGCCAGCTCACCCTTAGACAGGACCAACACTGAAGCTTTCTTT
j_call: TRBJ1-1; clone_size: once; cdr3_length: 17; d_call: .; v_call: TRBV7-9; cdr3_aa: CASSLGGSWGLTYEAFF; cdr3_nt: TGTGCCAGCAGCTTAGGAGGGAGTTGGGGCCTTACCTATGAAGCTTTCTTT
j_call: TRBJ1-2; clone_size: .; cdr3_length: 14; d_call: .; v_call: TRBV5-1; cdr3_aa: CASSLAGGAHGYTF; cdr3_nt: TGCGCCAGCAGCTTGGCCGGGGGGGCCCATGGCTACACCTTC
j_call: TRBJ1-1; clone_size: .; cdr3_length: 13; d_call: .; v_call: TRBV18; cdr3_aa: CASSPSMNTEAFF; cdr3_nt: TGTGCCAGCTCACCCAGCATGAACACTGAAGCTTTCTTT
j_call: TRBJ2-4; clone_size: .; cdr3_length: 12; d_call: .; v_call: TRBV29-1; cdr3_aa: CSVRGTKNIQYF; cdr3_nt: TGCAGCGTGAGAGGGACCAAAAACATTCAGTACTTC
j_call: TRBJ2-5; clone_size: .; cdr3_length: 15; d_call: TRBD2; v_call: TRBV30; cdr3_aa: CAWSVAASGQETQYF; cdr3_nt: TGTGCCTGGAGTGTGGCGGCTAGCGGCCAAGAGACCCAGTACTTC
j_call: TRBJ2-7; clone_size: once; cdr3_length: 12; d_call: .; v_call: TRBV5-6; cdr3_aa: CASSLLASEQYF; cdr3_nt: TGTGCCAGCAGCCTCTTAGCGTCCGAGCAGTACTTC
j_call: TRBJ1-1; clone_size: .; cdr3_length: 15; d_call: TRBD1; v_call: TRBV7-9; cdr3_aa: CASSSDRRLNTEAFF; cdr3_nt: TGTGCCAGCAGCTCGGACAGGCGACTGAACACTGAAGCTTTCTTT
j_call: TRBJ1-1; clone_size: .; cdr3_length: 12; d_call: TRBD1; v_call: TRBV10-2; cdr3_aa: CASSRDRGLAFF; cdr3_nt: TGCGCCAGTAGCCGGGACAGGGGGCTTGCTTTCTTT
j_call: TRBJ2-2; clone_size: once; cdr3_length: 17; d_call: TRBD2; v_call: TRBV15; cdr3_aa: CATSRPTTSVQTGELFF; cdr3_nt: TGTGCCACCAGCAGGCCCACTACTAGCGTCCAAACCGGGGAGCTGTTTTTT
j_call: TRBJ2-1; clone_size: .; cdr3_length: 14; d_call: .; v_call: TRBV18; cdr3_aa: CASSLRDSYNEQFF; cdr3_nt: TGTGCCAGCTCACTCCGGGACTCCTACAATGAGCAGTTCTTC
j_call: TRBJ2-1; clone_size: .; cdr3_length: 14; d_call: TRBD2; v_call: TRBV18; cdr3_aa: CASSPGLALNEQFF; cdr3_nt: TGTGCCAGCTCACCGGGACTAGCGCTTAATGAGCAGTTCTTC
j_call: TRBJ1-4; clone_size: .; cdr3_length: 13; d_call: .; v_call: TRBV16; cdr3_aa: CASSRLTNEKLFF; cdr3_nt: TGTGCCAGCAGCCGCCTAACTAATGAAAAACTGTTTTTT
j_call: TRBJ2-5; clone_size: .; cdr3_length: 14; d_call: .; v_call: TRBV6-1; cdr3_aa: CASTLGPIQETQYF; cdr3_nt: TGTGCCAGCACCCTGGGACCAATTCAAGAGACCCAGTACTTC
j_call: TRBJ1-2; clone_size: .; cdr3_length: 12; d_call: .; v_call: TRBV5-6; cdr3_aa: CASSRGSYGYTF; cdr3_nt: TGTGCCAGCAGCAGGGGTAGCTATGGCTACACCTTC
j_call: TRBJ2-3; clone_size: .; cdr3_length: 13; d_call: .; v_call: TRBV19; cdr3_aa: CASSNRYADTQYF; cdr3_nt: TGTGCCAGTAGTAACCGGTACGCAGATACGCAGTATTTT
j_call: TRBJ2-3; clone_size: .; cdr3_length: 15; d_call: TRBD1; v_call: TRBV5-1; cdr3_aa: CASSLGQGAADTQYF; cdr3_nt: TGCGCCAGCAGCTTGGGGCAGGGGGCCGCAGATACGCAGTATTTT
j_call: TRBJ1-5; clone_size: .; cdr3_length: 15; d_call: .; v_call: TRBV11-2; cdr3_aa: CASSSQQGGNQPQHF; cdr3_nt: TGTGCCAGCAGCTCACAACAGGGAGGCAATCAGCCCCAGCATTTT
j_call: TRBJ2-2; clone_size: .; cdr3_length: 14; d_call: .; v_call: TRBV5-1; cdr3_aa: CASSLAGVPGELFF; cdr3_nt: TGCGCCAGCAGCTTGGCCGGGGTTCCCGGGGAGCTGTTTTTT
j_call: TRBJ2-3; clone_size: .; cdr3_length: 13; d_call: .; v_call: TRBV7-3; cdr3_aa: CASSSRLADTQYF; cdr3_nt: TGTGCCAGCAGCTCCCGACTAGCAGATACGCAGTATTTT
j_call: TRBJ1-6; clone_size: .; cdr3_length: 16; d_call: .; v_call: TRBV5-1; cdr3_aa: CASSLTEVTYNSPLHF; cdr3_nt: TGCGCCAGCAGCTTGACTGAGGTGACCTATAATTCACCCCTCCACTTT
j_call: TRBJ1-4; clone_size: .; cdr3_length: 14; d_call: TRBD1; v_call: TRBV7-9; cdr3_aa: CASSAQGINEKLFF; cdr3_nt: TGTGCCAGCAGCGCACAGGGGATTAATGAAAAACTGTTTTTT
j_call: TRBJ2-1; clone_size: .; cdr3_length: 13; d_call: .; v_call: TRBV5-1; cdr3_aa: CASSLATYNEQFF; cdr3_nt: TGCGCCAGCAGCTTGGCAACTTACAATGAGCAGTTCTTC
j_call: TRBJ2-7; clone_size: once; cdr3_length: 17; d_call: .; v_call: TRBV19; cdr3_aa: CASSLRLVRRHSYEQYF; cdr3_nt: TGTGCCAGTAGTCTCCGTTTAGTCAGGAGACATTCCTACGAGCAGTACTTC
j_call: TRBJ2-5; clone_size: .; cdr3_length: 13; d_call: .; v_call: TRBV6-5; cdr3_aa: CASSPPTRWEQYF; cdr3_nt: TGTGCCAGCAGCCCGCCGACTAGGTGGGAGCAGTACTTC
j_call: TRBJ2-2; clone_size: .; cdr3_length: 15; d_call: .; v_call: TRBV11-2; cdr3_aa: CASSFTGTGTGELFF; cdr3_nt: TGTGCCAGCAGCTTCACAGGGACGGGAACCGGGGAGCTGTTTTTT
j_call: TRBJ1-2; clone_size: .; cdr3_length: 16; d_call: TRBD1; v_call: TRBV9; cdr3_aa: CASSAQGQGSAGGYTF; cdr3_nt: TGTGCCAGCAGCGCCCAGGGACAGGGATCGGCTGGCGGCTACACCTTC
j_call: TRBJ2-7; clone_size: .; cdr3_length: 12; d_call: .; v_call: TRBV7-9; cdr3_aa: CASRGGGGEQYF; cdr3_nt: TGTGCCTCGAGGGGAGGGGGAGGAGAGCAGTACTTC
j_call: TRBJ2-3; clone_size: .; cdr3_length: 15; d_call: .; v_call: TRBV15; cdr3_aa: CATSSSAGRADTQYF; cdr3_nt: TGTGCCACCAGCAGTTCAGCGGGTCGCGCAGATACGCAGTATTTT
j_call: TRBJ2-1; clone_size: .; cdr3_length: 15; d_call: TRBD1; v_call: TRBV10-3; cdr3_aa: CAIRGTADSNNEQFF; cdr3_nt: TGTGCCATCAGGGGGACAGCAGACTCGAACAATGAGCAGTTCTTC
j_call: TRBJ2-3; clone_size: .; cdr3_length: 17; d_call: TRBD2; v_call: TRBV18; cdr3_aa: CASRRQGLAGKTDTQYF; cdr3_nt: TGTGCCAGCCGGAGACAGGGACTAGCGGGGAAGACAGATACGCAGTATTTT
j_call: TRBJ2-3; clone_size: once; cdr3_length: 15; d_call: TRBD2; v_call: TRBV7-8; cdr3_aa: CASSLQRGATDTQYF; cdr3_nt: TGTGCCAGCAGCTTACAGCGGGGGGCAACAGATACGCAGTATTTT
j_call: TRBJ1-5; clone_size: .; cdr3_length: 15; d_call: TRBD1; v_call: TRBV9; cdr3_aa: CASSASGTGVQPQHF; cdr3_nt: TGTGCCAGCAGCGCATCCGGGACAGGGGTCCAGCCCCAGCATTTT
j_call: TRBJ2-7; clone_size: .; cdr3_length: 16; d_call: .; v_call: TRBV21-1; cdr3_aa: CASSLRLATVLDEQYF; cdr3_nt: TGTGCCAGCAGTCTGAGGTTAGCTACAGTGTTAGACGAGCAGTACTTC
j_call: TRBJ2-3; clone_size: .; cdr3_length: 17; d_call: TRBD2; v_call: TRBV12-5; cdr3_aa: CASGLGGLAGPTDTQYF; cdr3_nt: TGTGCTAGTGGTTTGGGGGGACTAGCGGGACCCACAGATACGCAGTATTTT
j_call: TRBJ2-7; clone_size: .; cdr3_length: 14; d_call: TRBD2; v_call: TRBV27; cdr3_aa: CASRTSGGRNEQYF; cdr3_nt: TGTGCCAGCAGAACTAGCGGGGGTCGCAACGAGCAGTACTTC
j_call: TRBJ2-1; clone_size: once; cdr3_length: 14; d_call: .; v_call: TRBV6-5; cdr3_aa: CASSYSLTEIEQFF; cdr3_nt: TGTGCCAGCAGTTACTCGTTGACGGAAATTGAGCAGTTCTTC
j_call: TRBJ1-2; clone_size: .; cdr3_length: 14; d_call: TRBD1; v_call: TRBV5-6; cdr3_aa: CASSRDRGGIGYTF; cdr3_nt: TGTGCCAGCAGCAGGGACAGGGGCGGGATCGGCTACACCTTC
j_call: TRBJ2-7; clone_size: .; cdr3_length: 14; d_call: .; v_call: TRBV2; cdr3_aa: CASTVGSEDYEQYF; cdr3_nt: TGTGCCAGCACGGTCGGTAGCGAAGACTACGAGCAGTACTTC
j_call: TRBJ2-1; clone_size: .; cdr3_length: 11; d_call: .; v_call: TRBV6-6; cdr3_aa: CASSYLDEQFF; cdr3_nt: TGTGCCAGCAGTTACTTGGATGAGCAGTTCTTC
j_call: TRBJ2-2; clone_size: .; cdr3_length: 15; d_call: TRBD1; v_call: TRBV7-6; cdr3_aa: CASSRQGSNTGELFF; cdr3_nt: TGTGCCAGCAGCCGACAGGGGAGTAACACCGGGGAGCTGTTTTTT
j_call: TRBJ2-1; clone_size: .; cdr3_length: 14; d_call: .; v_call: TRBV5-1; cdr3_aa: CASSLGTSRNEQFF; cdr3_nt: TGCGCCAGCAGCTTGGGGACTTCCCGCAATGAGCAGTTCTTC
j_call: TRBJ2-5; clone_size: .; cdr3_length: 14; d_call: .; v_call: TRBV2; cdr3_aa: CASRDRRLQETQYF; cdr3_nt: TGTGCCAGCAGGGACAGACGACTTCAAGAGACCCAGTACTTC
j_call: TRBJ1-5; clone_size: .; cdr3_length: 14; d_call: .; v_call: TRBV6-6; cdr3_aa: CASVARVSNQPQHF; cdr3_nt: TGTGCCAGCGTCGCGAGGGTTAGCAATCAGCCCCAGCATTTT